Included here is one TCR beta chain sequence, with context. As yet, its antigen is unknown. These data belong to a study of T cell responses to AZD1222 COVID-19 vaccine. Study-wide results and caveats: A mostly white British donor set with more females was recruited, and clonal diversity was possibly underestimated.

The protocol was immunoSEQ multiplex PCR, while the TCRdb copy is restricted to in-frame clones and leaves out a portion. The sample holds 100,000 to 150,000 clones, around 87% seen once. The germline V gene has CDR1 SEHNR and CDR2 FQNEAQ (reference sequence). The CDR3 totals 18 residues. V shed 1 base and J 4 bases; nucleotides not matched to a gene: 8. The chain couples TRBV7-9 to TRBJ2-2; 11 nucleotides align to TRBD2. Sequencing used peripheral blood, obtained on day 0 of AZD1222 vaccination. The receptor's source is an adult in good health. As DNA, the CDR3 is TGTGCCAGCAGCTTAGTTGGGCTAGCGGGAGGCCTCACCGGGGAGCTGTTTTTT. This sequence encodes CASSLVGLAGGLTGELFF.